The next 22 T cell receptor beta chains were all read from a single sample in a study of blood T cells in healthy people across ages. The second PCR ran roughly 6 to 11 cycles with a sample-barcoded 5' primer and J-beta primers. A single record per CDR3 protein comes from TCRdb applying MiXCR to the 5' RACE reads. The table includes more than 450,000 distinct CDR3 sequences, about a quarter detected once. These data also featured in a second study, about T cells of mothers and their children.

The material sequenced was blood. All receptors come from a boy younger than 10 in good health.

The CDR3 loop reads CATSSRGGSETQYF. The DNA for the CDR3 is TGTGCCACCAGCTCCCGAGGAGGGTCAGAGACCCAGTACTTC. V is TRBV15 and J is TRBJ2-5, with D possibly TRBD2 on 6 matching bases. The CDR3 covers 14 residues. The V and J ends lost 5 bases and 4 bases respectively, with 14 bases between them. Per germline, CDR1 LNHNV and CDR2 YYDKDF (reference sequence).

The V and J genes are TRBV7-9 and TRBJ2-5; the D is unclear. Trimming left V 5 bases short and J 4 bases short, with 14 bases between. The CDR3 length is 14 residues. Germline-derived CDR1 and CDR2 are SEHNR and FQNEAQ (reference sequence). CDR3 coding DNA: TGTGCCAGCAGCCGGGCGAGTACGGGAGAGACCCAGTACTTC. Protein: CASSRASTGETQYF.

This chain links TRBV9 with TRBJ2-5; 7 nucleotides align to TRBD1. Germline V CDR1 and CDR2: SGDLS, YYNGEE. V was pared by 2 bases and J by 5 bases, with 3 bases of the junction left unmatched. The CDR3 has 13 amino acids. The CDR3 DNA sequence: TGTGCCAGCAGCGTCGACAGGGTTGAGACCCAGTACTTC. The encoded protein is CASSVDRVETQYF.

This clonotype was seen at least ten times. The chain combines TRBV7-3 with TRBJ2-5, with 12 bases that match TRBD2. The V gene end was trimmed by 5 bases and the J gene end by 5 bases; junction bases not matched to a gene: 15. Germline loops: CDR1 SGHTA, CDR2 FQGTGA. The CDR3 runs 18 residues. DNA for the CDR3: TGTGCCAGCAGCCCTCGGGCTGCTAGCGGGGGGGGACCCGAGACCCAGTACTTC. Translated, it gives CASSPRAASGGGPETQYF.

CDR3 in DNA: TGCGCCAGCAGCTTACTAGAGTCAGGCAAAAACATTCAGTACTTC. This codes for CASSLLESGKNIQYF. The rearrangement uses TRBV5-1 and TRBJ2-4, with D possibly TRBD2 on 5 matching bases. Trimming took off 2 bases at V and 3 bases at J, with 12 bases between the two ends. This CDR3 contains 15 residues. Germline V CDR1 and CDR2: SGHRS, YFSETQ.

This clonotype was seen a handful of times. The rearrangement links TRBV12-3 or TRBV12-4 to TRBJ2-5; D tentatively reads TRBD1 or TRBD2 (5 bases each). The CDR3 consists of 13 residues. The germline V and J ends were trimmed by 2 bases and 5 bases, with 9 bases remaining between them. CDR3 sequence reads: CASSLLGVETQYF. CDR3 sequence (DNA): TGTGCCAGCAGTTTATTGGGGGTGGAGACCCAGTACTTC.

This chain uses TRBV2 with TRBJ2-2, with 7 bases aligning to TRBD1. Losses at the gene ends were 6 bases for V and 7 bases for J; bases not matched to a gene: 11. The CDR3 contains 15 residues. The germline gives CDR1 SNHLY, CDR2 FYNNEI. The chain's CDR3 is CASSRDSLLLGELFF. CDR3 nucleotides: TGTGCCAGCAGCCGGGACAGCCTCTTGCTCGGGGAGCTGTTTTTT.

The chain employs TRBV6-6 and TRBJ2-7, with D possibly being TRBD2 (5 bases). V was shortened by 0 bases and J by 5 bases, with 11 bases between the two germline ends. This CDR3 region has 14 residues. Per the germline V gene, CDR1 is MNHNY and CDR2 is SVGAGI (reference sequence). This chain's CDR3 is CASSYSRAGNEQYF. The CDR3 nucleotides are TGTGCCAGCAGTTACTCGAGGGCCGGGAACGAGCAGTACTTC.

This clonotype was picked up a small number of times. This chain links TRBV4-1 with TRBJ2-6; D is unresolved. Trimming removed 6 bases at V and 0 bases at J, with 9 bases between. This CDR3 spans 15 amino acids. Germline loops: CDR1 MGHRA, CDR2 YSYEKL. The CDR3 reads CASRGYSSGANVLTF. The CDR3 DNA reads TGCGCCAGCAGGGGGTATAGCTCTGGGGCCAACGTCCTGACTTTC.

The chain is built from TRBV12-3 or TRBV12-4 and TRBJ2-5, with D possibly matching TRBD2 (5 bases). Matching the DNA end better, TRBJ2-7 makes the J call doubtful. This CDR3 has 14 amino acids. CDR3 DNA: TGTGCCAGCAGTCCCGGACTTCCAACCTACGAGCAGTACTTC. Translated: CASSPGLPTYEQYF.

V gene TRBV4-1 combines with J gene TRBJ1-3, with D possibly matching TRBD1 (5 bases). CDR1 and CDR2 from the germline V gene are MGHRA and YSYEKL. The CDR3 has 16 amino acids. The V gene lost 7 bases and the J gene lost 2 bases, with 18 bases spanning the gap. For the CDR3, the DNA is TGCGCCAGCATCCTCCCGGGACCTAAGGCTGGAAACACCATATATTTT. Its translation is CASILPGPKAGNTIYF.

V gene TRBV29-1 combines with J gene TRBJ2-7; D is perhaps TRBD1 (5 bases). The CDR3 extends over 14 amino acids. The V end was cut by 0 bases, the J end by 6 bases, with 15 bases between. The germline gives CDR1 SQVTM, CDR2 ANQGSEA. CDR3 nucleotides: TGCAGCGTTGAAGATTTGAGCCCAGGGCGCGAGCAGTACTTC. This translates into CSVEDLSPGREQYF.

V usage is TRBV7-2 and J usage is TRBJ1-5, with D unresolved. From germline, CDR1 is SGHTA and CDR2 FQGNSA. This CDR3 comprises 14 residues. With 2 bases removed from V and 4 bases from J, the gap between germline ends came to 9 bases. The CDR3: CASSLTRANQPQHF. CDR3 in DNA: TGTGCCAGCAGCTTAACGAGGGCGAATCAGCCCCAGCATTTT.

Worth noting for this clonotype: A much larger clone lies one base from this, so it may be a read error. The J gene is TRBJ2-3, the V gene TRBV13; TRBD2 is a possible D gene (5 bases). The germline V gene has CDR1 PRHDT and CDR2 FYEKMQ (reference sequence). The CDR3 spans 14 residues. DNA for the CDR3: TGTGCCGGCAGCTTAGGGAGAAGCACAGATACGCAGTATTTT. It encodes CAGSLGRSTDTQYF.

This chain joins TRBV29-1 and TRBJ2-1; D gene ambiguous. With 0 bases removed from V and 7 bases from J, the gap between germline ends came to 22 bases. CDR3 length: 17 amino acids. In germline, CDR1 is SQVTM, CDR2 ANQGSEA. CDR3 nucleotide sequence: TGCAGCGTTGAAGATCTCCCTATCGAAGGGCTGGTGAATGAGCAGTTCTTC. Translating gives CSVEDLPIEGLVNEQFF.

The chain has TRBV4-1 and TRBJ2-7; D is uncertain. The CDR3 loop spans 14 amino acids. V lost 1 base and J lost 0, with 7 bases in between. Germline V gene lookup returns CDR1 MGHRA and CDR2 YSYEKL. The CDR3 nucleotides read TGCGCCAGCAGCCAAGCTCCCAGCTCCTACGAGCAGTACTTC. Amino acids: CASSQAPSSYEQYF.

The chain uses TRBV7-9 and TRBJ2-5, with D possibly TRBD2 on 6 matching bases. V was shortened by 4 bases and J by 4 bases, with 16 bases between the two germline ends. Germline lookup yields CDR1 SEHNR and CDR2 FQNEAQ (reference sequence). There are 15 residues in the CDR3. CDR3 residues: CASSWVRGARETQYF. The DNA for the CDR3 is TGTGCCAGCAGCTGGGTCCGCGGGGCTAGAGAGACCCAGTACTTC. The entire variable domain, with the rest obtained from reference TRBV7-9 and TRBJ2-5, is as follows: DTGVSQNPRHKITKRGQNVTFRCDPISEHNRLYWYRQTLGQGPEFLTYFQNEAQLEKSRLLSDRFSAERPKGSFSTLEIQRTEQGDSAMYLCASSWVRGARETQYFGPGTRLLVL.

The J gene is TRBJ2-7, the V gene TRBV5-5, with D hard to call. Germline V gene sequence: CDR1 SGHKS, CDR2 YYEKEE (reference sequence). Trimming removed 4 bases at V and 4 bases at J, with 9 bases between. The CDR3 sequence is 12 residues long. CDR3 DNA: TGTGCCAGCAGCCCAACCCATTACGAGCAGTACTTC. Translating it yields CASSPTHYEQYF.

The V and J genes are TRBV20-1 and TRBJ1-2; D may be TRBD1 (6 bases). V was pared by 3 bases and J by 4 bases, with 12 bases between. Germline CDR1 DFQATT, CDR2 SNEGSKA (reference sequence). The CDR3 runs 13 residues. The CDR3 region has the DNA TGCAGTGCTAGTTCAGGGGATGGCTATGGCTACACCTTC. This encodes CSASSGDGYGYTF.

The chain links TRBV5-1 to TRBJ2-1; D remains ambiguous. Germline CDR1 is SGHRS and CDR2 is YFSETQ. Trimming pared 0 bases from V and 3 bases from J, leaving 13 bases between. The CDR3 totals 16 residues. CDR3 nucleotide sequence: TGCGCCAGCAGCTTGGCCAGGAACGAACTCTACAATGAGCAGTTCTTC. Its translation is CASSLARNELYNEQFF.

The chain recombines TRBV7-2 with TRBJ1-2; TRBD1 agrees at 7 bases. J gave up 8 bases and V 4 bases, and 10 bases lay outside the gene matches. The germline V gene has CDR1 SGHTA and CDR2 FQGNSA. The CDR3 sequence is 14 residues long. CDR3 in DNA: TGTGCCAGCAGCTCAACCCGACAGGGTCGGGGCTACACCTTC. Translation: CASSSTRQGRGYTF. Filled out from reference TRBV7-2 and TRBJ1-2, the complete variable domain reads GAGVSQSPSNKVTEKGKDVELRCDPISGHTALYWYRQSLGQGLEFLIYFQGNSAPDKSGLPSDRFSAERTGGSVSTLTIQRTQQEDSAVYLCASSSTRQGRGYTFGSGTRLTVV.

The J gene is TRBJ2-3, the V gene TRBV5-1; D is uncertain. The CDR3 consists of 15 residues. CDR1 and CDR2 (germline): SGHRS, YFSETQ. Trimming removed 1 base at V and 4 bases at J, with 13 bases between. For the CDR3, the DNA is TGCGCCAGCAGCTTGCCTATTGGGGATGCAGATACGCAGTATTTT. Residues: CASSLPIGDADTQYF.